This T cell receptor beta chain was sequenced during a study of shared clonotypes between healthy human individuals. In this sample, this clone turned up once. Germline V lookup: CDR1 MNHNY, CDR2 SVGAGI (reference sequence). This CDR3 spans 15 amino acids. Trimming took 0 bases from V and 2 from J; bases not matched to a gene: 4. The repertoire was sequenced with immunoSEQ multiplex PCR; TCRdb's copy has only in-frame clones and lacks some. The table lists hundreds of thousands of clones, roughly 73% of them singletons. This clonotype originated in a woman in her twenties or thirties in good health. The chain carries TRBV6-6 and TRBJ2-7, with 7 bases matching TRBD2. The sequenced sample was memory CD4+ T cells sorted from blood. Noted subset: CD45RA-negative fraction. CDR3 nucleotides: TGTGCCAGCAGTTACTCCCGGACTAGTGCCTACGAGCAGTACTTC. Protein: CASSYSRTSAYEQYF.